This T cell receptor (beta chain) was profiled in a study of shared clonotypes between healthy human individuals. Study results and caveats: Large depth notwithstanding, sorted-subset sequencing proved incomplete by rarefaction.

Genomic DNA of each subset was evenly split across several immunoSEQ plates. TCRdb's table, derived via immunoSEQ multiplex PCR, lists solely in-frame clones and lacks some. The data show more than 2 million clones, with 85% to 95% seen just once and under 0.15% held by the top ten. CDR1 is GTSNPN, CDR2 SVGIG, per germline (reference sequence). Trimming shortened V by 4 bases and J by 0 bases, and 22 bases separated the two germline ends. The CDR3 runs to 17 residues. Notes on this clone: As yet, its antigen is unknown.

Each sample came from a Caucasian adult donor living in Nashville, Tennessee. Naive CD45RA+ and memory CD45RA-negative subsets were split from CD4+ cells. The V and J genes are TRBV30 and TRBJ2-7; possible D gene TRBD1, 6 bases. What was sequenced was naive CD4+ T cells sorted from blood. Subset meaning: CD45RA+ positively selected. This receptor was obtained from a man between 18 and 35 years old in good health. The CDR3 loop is CAWTPLALRGTSYEQYF. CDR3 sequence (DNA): TGTGCCTGGACCCCGTTGGCACTAAGGGGGACCTCCTACGAGCAGTACTTC.